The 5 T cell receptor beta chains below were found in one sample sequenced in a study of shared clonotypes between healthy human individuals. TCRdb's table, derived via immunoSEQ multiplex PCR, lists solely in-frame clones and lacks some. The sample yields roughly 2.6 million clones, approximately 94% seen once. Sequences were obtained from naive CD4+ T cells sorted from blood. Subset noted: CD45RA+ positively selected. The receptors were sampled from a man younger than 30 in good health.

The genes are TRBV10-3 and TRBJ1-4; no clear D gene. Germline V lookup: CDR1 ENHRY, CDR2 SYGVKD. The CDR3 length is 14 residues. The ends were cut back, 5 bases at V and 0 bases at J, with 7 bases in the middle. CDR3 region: CAISLSATNEKLFF. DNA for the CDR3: TGTGCCATCAGTCTGAGTGCAACTAATGAAAAACTGTTTTTT.

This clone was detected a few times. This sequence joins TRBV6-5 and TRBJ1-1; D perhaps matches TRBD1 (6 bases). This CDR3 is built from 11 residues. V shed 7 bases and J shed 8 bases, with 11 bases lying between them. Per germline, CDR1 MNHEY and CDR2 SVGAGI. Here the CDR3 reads CASKQQGEAFF. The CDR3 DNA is TGTGCCAGCAAACAACAGGGCGAAGCTTTCTTT.

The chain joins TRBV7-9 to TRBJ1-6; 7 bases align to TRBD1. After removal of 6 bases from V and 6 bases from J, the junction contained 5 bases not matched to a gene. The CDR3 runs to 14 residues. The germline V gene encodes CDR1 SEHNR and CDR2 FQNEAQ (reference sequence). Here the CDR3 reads CASSQGQLNSPLHF. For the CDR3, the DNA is TGTGCCAGCAGTCAGGGACAGCTTAATTCACCCCTCCACTTT.

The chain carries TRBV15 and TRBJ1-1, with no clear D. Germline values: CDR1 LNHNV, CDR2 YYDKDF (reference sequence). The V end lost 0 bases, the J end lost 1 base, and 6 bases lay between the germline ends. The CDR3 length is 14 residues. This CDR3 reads CATSRDRPNTEAFF. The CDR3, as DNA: TGTGCCACCAGCAGAGATCGACCGAACACTGAAGCTTTCTTT.

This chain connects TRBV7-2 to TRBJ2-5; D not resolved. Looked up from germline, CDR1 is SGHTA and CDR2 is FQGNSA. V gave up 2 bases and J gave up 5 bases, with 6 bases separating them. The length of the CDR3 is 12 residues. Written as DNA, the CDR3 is TGTGCCAGCAGCTTAATTACGGAGACCCAGTACTTC. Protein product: CASSLITETQYF.